The 27 T cell receptor beta chains presented below share a single source sample, sequenced in a study of blood T cell repertoires in COVID-19. The data were produced by immunoSEQ multiplex PCR, yet TCRdb's version contains in-frame clones alone and is incomplete. The data show about 70,000 clones, approximately 85% seen once. Sequencing was carried out using peripheral blood. These receptor sequences come from a man older than 75 with acute or convalescent COVID-19.

This clone has a single count. This chain connects TRBV30 to TRBJ1-5, with D maybe TRBD1 (5 bases). V shed 0 bases and J shed 4 bases, with 13 bases lying between them. The CDR3 spans 15 residues. The germline V gene encodes CDR1 GTSNPN and CDR2 SVGIG (reference sequence). Here the CDR3 DNA reads TGTGCCTGGAGTGTGGGGGGTTATGGAAATCAGCCCCAGCATTTT. This sequence encodes CAWSVGGYGNQPQHF.

The chain is built from TRBV7-2 and TRBJ2-5, with D perhaps TRBD2 (5 bases). Per the germline V gene, CDR1 is SGHTA and CDR2 is FQGNSA. V gave up 10 bases and J gave up 1 base, with 16 bases separating them. The CDR3 loop spans 14 amino acids. The CDR3 nucleotides read TGTGCCACCTCCCCGGGGAACATCCAAGAGACCCAGTACTTC. Residues: CATSPGNIQETQYF.

The chain joins TRBV2 to TRBJ2-5, with 7 bases aligning to TRBD1. Per germline, CDR1 SNHLY and CDR2 FYNNEI. Losses at the gene ends were 11 bases for V and 1 base for J; bases not matched to a gene: 13. The CDR3 runs 15 residues. The CDR3 nucleotides read TGTGCCCTTCTCAGGGCCGGGGACAGCCAAGAGACCCAGTACTTC. Translated: CALLRAGDSQETQYF.

This clone was counted a single time. V gene TRBV5-1 combines with J gene TRBJ1-3; 9 bases align to TRBD1. Trimming cost V 3 bases and J 4 bases; bases outside gene matches: 5. The germline CDR1 and CDR2 sequences are SGHRS and YFSETQ. The CDR3 extends over 15 amino acids. CDR3 coding DNA: TGCGCCAGCAGCTATACAGGGGGCGAAGGAAACACCATATATTTT. Its protein is CASSYTGGEGNTIYF.

J is TRBJ1-5 and V is TRBV19; TRBD1 aligns across 12 bases. Trimming cost V 6 bases and J 2 bases; bases outside gene matches: 2. The germline gives CDR1 LNHDA, CDR2 SQIVND (reference sequence). This CDR3 contains 15 residues. This chain's CDR3 is CASRGTGGGNQPQHF. CDR3 in DNA: TGTGCCAGTAGGGGGACAGGGGGCGGCAATCAGCCCCAGCATTTT.

This rearrangement joins TRBV5-1 to TRBJ2-7, with a weak D call TRBD1 (8 bases). The V gene's germline CDR1 is SGHRS and CDR2 YFSETQ. This CDR3 region has 14 residues. With 4 bases removed from V and 3 bases from J, the gap between germline ends came to 14 bases. CDR3 in DNA: TGCGCCAGCAGCCAACAGGGGGGGTACTACGAGCAGTACTTC. This sequence encodes CASSQQGGYYEQYF.

This clone has a single count. V is TRBV18 and J is TRBJ1-1; D possibly corresponds to TRBD1 (5 bases). This CDR3 is 14 amino acids long. Germline values: CDR1 KGHSH, CDR2 LQKENI. Trimming pared 5 bases from V and 8 bases from J, leaving 18 bases between. The CDR3 is CASSIGGGRAEAFF. The CDR3, as DNA: TGTGCCAGCTCAATTGGGGGGGGGAGAGCCGAAGCTTTCTTT.

This chain joins TRBV29-1 and TRBJ2-5; D gene ambiguous. The V end lost 7 bases, the J end lost 0 bases, and 9 bases lay between the germline ends. The germline V gene has CDR1 SQVTM and CDR2 ANQGSEA. The CDR3 totals 12 residues. The CDR3 DNA is TGCAGCGCCCGGGTCAACCAAGAGACCCAGTACTTC. This gives the protein CSARVNQETQYF.

This chain connects TRBV5-6 to TRBJ2-1; 7 bases are shared with TRBD1. J lost 0 bases, V lost 5 bases, and 5 bases had no gene match. Germline-derived CDR1 and CDR2 are SGHDT and YYEEEE. CDR3 size: 15 residues. This CDR3 reads CASRSGTVSYNEQFF. CDR3 coding DNA: TGTGCCAGCAGATCCGGGACAGTCTCCTACAATGAGCAGTTCTTC. The whole variable domain, filled in from reference TRBV5-6 and TRBJ2-1, reads DAGVTQSPTHLIKTRGQQVTLRCSPKSGHDTVSWYQQALGQGPQFIFQYYEEEERQRGNFPDRFSGHQFPNYSSELNVNALLLGDSALYLCASRSGTVSYNEQFFGPGTRLTVL.

The V and J genes are TRBV29-1 and TRBJ2-7; the D gene is possibly TRBD1 (6 bases). The germline CDR1 and CDR2 sequences are SQVTM and ANQGSEA. Trimming removed 4 bases at V and 3 bases at J, with 10 bases between. The CDR3 extends over 12 amino acids. The CDR3 loop reads CSVGQEVYEQYF. The CDR3 bases are TGCAGCGTTGGACAGGAGGTCTACGAGCAGTACTTC.

The chain links TRBV5-5 to TRBJ2-5, with TRBD2 as a possible D gene (5 bases). Between the trimmed V and J ends, which lost 2 bases and 2 bases, there was a span of 7 bases. The CDR3 runs to 13 residues. CDR1 and CDR2 from the germline V gene are SGHKS and YYEKEE (reference sequence). The CDR3 spells CASSFGGQETQYF. Written as DNA, the CDR3 is TGTGCCAGCAGCTTCGGCGGGCAAGAGACCCAGTACTTC. Full variable domain (outside the CDR3, taken from reference TRBV5-5 and TRBJ2-5): DAGVTQSPTHLIKTRGQQVTLRCSPISGHKSVSWYQQVLGQGPQFIFQYYEKEERGRGNFPDRFSARQFPNYSSELNVNALLLGDSALYLCASSFGGQETQYFGPGTRLLVL.

V gene TRBV6-2 or TRBV6-3 combines with J gene TRBJ2-1, with TRBD2 matching 10 bases. The length of the CDR3 is 17 residues. Germline assignment: CDR1 MNHEY and CDR2 SVGEGT. V lost 0 bases, J lost 4 bases, and 6 bases stayed unmatched. The CDR3 coding sequence is TGTGCCAGCAGTTACTCAGGACTAGCGGAGGGTTACAATGAGCAGTTCTTC. Residues: CASSYSGLAEGYNEQFF.

The chain uses TRBV18 and TRBJ2-7, with TRBD1 matching 8 bases. Germline V gives CDR1 KGHSH, CDR2 LQKENI. This CDR3 is 14 amino acids long. Unmatched junction bases numbered 9, after V lost 5 bases and J lost 6 bases. DNA of the CDR3: TGTGCCAGCTCAGAGGGACAGGACGTCACCGAGCAGTACTTC. Amino acid sequence: CASSEGQDVTEQYF.

This rearrangement joins TRBV11-3 to TRBJ2-1, with D unresolved. Germline V gives CDR1 SGHNT, CDR2 YENEEA. This CDR3 is built from 18 residues. With 5 bases removed from V and 0 bases from J, the gap between germline ends came to 20 bases. For the CDR3, the DNA is TGTGCCAGCAGCCTAACCCCCCTTGGCCGGAGCTCCTACAATGAGCAGTTCTTC. This gives the protein CASSLTPLGRSSYNEQFF.

The chain couples TRBV7-2 to TRBJ2-2; D not resolved. The V gene lost 5 bases and the J gene lost 7 bases, with 17 bases spanning the gap. Germline CDR1 is SGHTA and CDR2 is FQGNSA. The CDR3 covers 15 residues. CDR3 loop: CASSPGGGWNGELFF. The CDR3 bases are TGTGCCAGCAGCCCAGGTGGTGGGTGGAACGGGGAGCTGTTTTTT.

This rearrangement joins TRBV12-3 or TRBV12-4 to TRBJ2-7, with no clear D. Trimming took off 4 bases at V and 7 bases at J, with 14 bases between the two ends. The CDR3 covers 13 residues. Here the CDR3 DNA reads TGTGCCAGCAGTTCCCCCGGATCTAGGGAGCAGTACTTC. It codes for CASSSPGSREQYF.

On this clone: The same CDR3 arises from other DNA sequences in this sample as well. The J gene is TRBJ2-2, the V gene TRBV18; a weak D match, TRBD2 (6 bases). V was shortened by 3 bases and J by 4 bases, with 12 bases between the two germline ends. The germline gives CDR1 KGHSH, CDR2 LQKENI. The CDR3 totals 15 residues. DNA of the CDR3: TGTGCCAGCTCACCCGGAGGGGCCGGCACCGGGGAGCTGTTTTTT. Translation gives CASSPGGAGTGELFF.

The V call is TRBV25-1, the J call TRBJ2-1; 9 nucleotides match TRBD2. The CDR3 runs 15 residues. The germline gives CDR1 MGHDK, CDR2 SYGVNS. V trimming: 3 bases; J trimming: 7 bases; junction bases outside the gene matches: 7. The CDR3 protein is CASSDWAGGPNEQFF. The CDR3 DNA sequence: TGTGCCAGCAGTGACTGGGCGGGAGGGCCTAATGAGCAGTTCTTC. Full variable domain (outside the CDR3, taken from reference TRBV25-1 and TRBJ2-1): EADIYQTPRYLVIGTGKKITLECSQTMGHDKMYWYQQDPGMELHLIHYSYGVNSTEKGDLSSESTVSRIRTEHFPLTLESARPSHTSQYLCASSDWAGGPNEQFFGPGTRLTVL.

Only one count was recorded for this clone. The rearrangement uses TRBV4-3 and TRBJ2-5, with TRBD2 as a possible D gene (5 bases). V was pared by 1 base and J by 4 bases, with 19 bases between. Germline values: CDR1 LGHNA, CDR2 YSLEER. The CDR3 is made up of 17 amino acids. The CDR3 loop is CASSQGLRSSGPETQYF. The CDR3 DNA reads TGCGCCAGCAGCCAAGGTTTAAGGTCGAGCGGCCCAGAGACCCAGTACTTC.

The CDR3 DNA reads TGTGCCAGCAGTTTAATGACAGGGGGTCTTTATGAGCAGTACTTC. Amino acids: CASSLMTGGLYEQYF. The J gene is TRBJ2-7, the V gene TRBV28; 9 bases fit TRBD1. The CDR3 consists of 15 residues. Germline CDR1 reads MDHEN; CDR2 reads SYDVKM. J lost 7 bases, V lost 2 bases, and 9 bases had no gene match. The full variable domain, its missing parts supplied by reference TRBV28 and TRBJ2-7, is DVKVTQSSRYLVKRTGEKVFLECVQDMDHENMFWYRQDPGLGLRLIYFSYDVKMKEKGDIPEGYSVSREKKERFSLILESASTNQTSMYLCASSLMTGGLYEQYFGPGTRLTVT.

This sequence joins TRBV5-1 and TRBJ1-5; D call uncertain. This CDR3 has 18 residues. The V end was cut by 2 bases, the J end by 0 bases, with 18 bases between. Looked up from germline, CDR1 is SGHRS and CDR2 is YFSETQ. CDR3: CASSFLPLTGHSNQPQHF. CDR3 DNA sequence: TGCGCCAGCAGCTTCCTCCCGCTCACTGGGCATAGCAATCAGCCCCAGCATTTT.

This chain joins TRBV5-1 and TRBJ1-4; tentative D call: TRBD1 (6 bases). Germline-derived CDR1 and CDR2 are SGHRS and YFSETQ. There are 15 residues in the CDR3. V gave up 4 bases and J gave up 0 bases, with 10 bases separating them. The CDR3 loop reads CASSVGTTTNEKLFF. Here the CDR3 DNA reads TGCGCCAGCAGCGTGGGGACAACAACTAATGAAAAACTGTTTTTT.

The chain employs TRBV19 and TRBJ2-3, with 9 bases lining up with TRBD1. The CDR3 contains 14 residues. Germline assignment: CDR1 LNHDA and CDR2 SQIVND (reference sequence). The J segment lost 3 bases and the V segment lost 7 bases, leaving 5 bases of the junction unmatched. CDR3: CASNPGQGTDTQYF. The CDR3 DNA reads TGTGCCAGTAATCCGGGACAGGGAACAGATACGCAGTATTTT.

The V call is TRBV3-1 (or the pseudogene TRBV3-2), the J call TRBJ2-7, with a possible D match to TRBD2 (6 bases). V was pared by 2 bases and J by 2 bases, with 16 bases between. Germline V gives CDR1 LGHDT, CDR2 YNNKEL (reference sequence). The CDR3 is 16 amino acids. For the CDR3, the DNA is TGTGCCAGCAGCCAAACTACCGGGACTCGCGCCTACGAGCAGTACTTC. It is translated as CASSQTTGTRAYEQYF.

In its sample, this clone was seen a few times. The rearrangement joins TRBV19 to TRBJ2-2; TRBD2 aligns across 14 bases. CDR3 length: 16 amino acids. Trimming cost V 9 bases and J 7 bases; bases outside gene matches: 10. Germline CDR1 and CDR2: LNHDA and SQIVND (reference sequence). CDR3 in amino acids: CASTTQGLAGVGELFF. CDR3 bases: TGTGCCAGCACTACCCAGGGACTAGCGGGAGTCGGGGAGCTGTTTTTT.

This chain connects TRBV9 to TRBJ2-1; weak D call: TRBD2 (5 bases). The CDR3 is 15 amino acids. Between the trimmed V and J ends, which lost 0 bases and 0 bases, there was a span of 7 bases. The germline V gene encodes CDR1 SGDLS and CDR2 YYNGEE. CDR3 loop: CASSVAGDSYNEQFF. In DNA form, the CDR3 reads TGTGCCAGCAGCGTAGCCGGGGACTCCTACAATGAGCAGTTCTTC.

The chain joins TRBV5-1 to TRBJ2-5; TRBD2 matches at 10 bases. After removal of 1 base from V and 5 bases from J, the junction contained 8 bases not matched to a gene. Germline V gene data show CDR1 as SGHRS and CDR2 as YFSETQ. This CDR3 region has 16 residues. CDR3 loop: CASSLLSGRASETQYF. Written as DNA, the CDR3 is TGCGCCAGCAGCTTGTTAAGCGGGAGGGCCTCCGAGACCCAGTACTTC.